Listed here are 22 T cell receptor beta chains from one sample, sequenced in a study of T cells in Graves' hyperthyroidism and ophthalmopathy. TCR beta CDR3 regions were amplified from RNA. Initially, a first-round RT-PCR of the TCR CDR3 employed the HTBI primer set. TCRdb re-derived calls from the multiplex PCR reads in MiXCR, one entry per CDR3 protein. The sample consists of about 840,000 distinct CDR3 sequences, over 35% of them appearing once. The sequenced sample consisted of blood. These receptors all come from a man aged 18 to 30 with Graves' hyperthyroidism.

This clonotype was counted a few times. The chain links TRBV7-2 to TRBJ1-2; 9 bases agree with TRBD1. The V and J ends lost 5 bases and 5 bases, in that order; junction bases with no gene match: 9. CDR1 SGHTA and CDR2 FQGNSA come from the germline V gene. This CDR3 region has 15 residues. The CDR3 here is CASSPQAGTGYGYTF. The CDR3 DNA reads as TGTGCCAGCAGCCCCCAAGCCGGGACAGGGTATGGCTACACCTTC.

The chain recombines TRBV25-1 with TRBJ1-6; D uncertain. Germline CDR1 reads MGHDK; CDR2 reads SYGVNS. V lost 5 bases and J 3 bases, leaving 11 bases between the germline ends. The CDR3 spans 15 residues. The CDR3 is CASSTGENYNSPLHF. The CDR3 nucleotides read TGTGCCAGCAGTACTGGGGAAAACTATAATTCACCCCTCCACTTT.

The gene calls are TRBV20-1 and TRBJ2-5; D is possibly TRBD2 (5 bases). V lost 0 bases, J lost 4 bases, and 18 bases lay in between. Germline V gene lookup returns CDR1 DFQATT and CDR2 SNEGSKA (reference sequence). CDR3 size: 16 residues. The CDR3 protein is CSARDLQDSKRETQYF. The DNA of the CDR3 is TGCAGTGCTAGAGATTTGCAGGACTCAAAGCGAGAGACCCAGTACTTC.

The rearrangement joins TRBV29-1 to TRBJ1-1, with D possibly matching TRBD1 (6 bases). The CDR3 runs to 11 residues. Looked up from germline, CDR1 is SQVTM and CDR2 is ANQGSEA. Trimming took off 5 bases at V and 6 bases at J, with 10 bases between the two ends. CDR3 in amino acids: CSVRDNSEAFF. CDR3 nucleotides: TGCAGCGTTCGGGACAACTCTGAAGCTTTCTTT.

Comments on this clonotype: This clone may be a read error of a much larger clone one base away. The V gene is TRBV7-9, the J gene TRBJ1-6; D is unresolved. There are 14 residues in the CDR3. Germline-derived CDR1 and CDR2 are SEHNR and FQNEAQ (reference sequence). The CDR3 region has the DNA TGTGTCAGCAGCCATGACGCGGGGTCTTTCCCCCTCCACTTT. Amino acid sequence: CVSSHDAGSFPLHF.

The table lists this clonotype with a few counts. The V gene is TRBV5-1, the J gene TRBJ1-1; no clear D gene. CDR3 length: 15 residues. In germline, CDR1 is SGHRS, CDR2 YFSETQ. V was cut by 0 bases and J by 4 bases, with 13 bases left in between. Here the CDR3 reads CASSLVLGIGTEAFF. CDR3 sequence (DNA): TGCGCCAGCAGCTTGGTTCTGGGAATTGGCACTGAAGCTTTCTTT.

This clonotype has just a few counts. The chain links TRBV9 to TRBJ1-1, with D possibly TRBD1 on 5 matching bases. Germline-derived CDR1 and CDR2 are SGDLS and YYNGEE. With 4 bases removed from V and 4 bases from J, the gap between germline ends came to 14 bases. CDR3 length: 14 amino acids. CDR3 protein: CASSQVWGSTEAFF. The CDR3, as DNA: TGTGCCAGCAGCCAAGTATGGGGGAGCACTGAAGCTTTCTTT.

This clonotype showed up many times. This chain connects TRBV10-3 to TRBJ1-1, with D unresolved. V lost 3 bases, J lost 4 bases, and 12 bases lay in between. Germline V gene sequence: CDR1 ENHRY, CDR2 SYGVKD. The CDR3 totals 14 residues. CDR3 protein: CAISEPGLRTEAFF. CDR3 sequence (DNA): TGTGCCATCAGTGAACCGGGCCTACGCACTGAAGCTTTCTTT.

A few counts support this clonotype. This chain links TRBV9 with TRBJ1-3, with 7 bases aligning to TRBD1. The CDR3 has 17 amino acids. The trim removed 0 bases at V and 0 bases at J, leaving 6 bases unmatched. CDR1 and CDR2 (germline): SGDLS, YYNGEE. CDR3 nucleotides: TGTGCCAGCAGCGTAGAGGGACAGCTCTCCTCTGGAAACACCATATATTTT. Translated, it gives CASSVEGQLSSGNTIYF.

Comment on this clonotype: Possible read error: a much larger clone is one base away. V gene TRBV7-3 combines with J gene TRBJ1-1; a possible D gene is TRBD1 (5 bases). The V end was cut by 1 base, the J end by 0 bases, with 9 bases between. Germline lookup yields CDR1 SGHTA and CDR2 FQGTGA. The CDR3 runs to 15 residues. The CDR3 here is CASSLNRNVNTEAFF. In DNA form, the CDR3 reads TGTGCCAGCAGCTTAAACAGGAACGTGAACACTGAAGCTTTCTTT.

This clonotype was counted between two and nine times. The rearrangement uses TRBV15 and TRBJ1-1; 7 bases are shared with TRBD1. With 8 bases clipped from V and 0 bases from J, the junction kept 9 bases outside the gene matches. Germline V gene lookup returns CDR1 LNHNV and CDR2 YYDKDF (reference sequence). The CDR3 sequence is 15 residues long. CDR3 coding DNA: TGTGCCACCGGGACCGGGACAGCCATGAACACTGAAGCTTTCTTT. It encodes CATGTGTAMNTEAFF. The whole variable domain, filled in from reference TRBV15 and TRBJ1-1, reads DAMVIQNPRYQVTQFGKPVTLSCSQTLNHNVMYWYQQKSSQAPKLLFHYYDKDFNNEADTPDNFQSRRPNTSFCFLDIRSPGLGDTAMYLCATGTGTAMNTEAFFGQGTRLTVV.

This clonotype has ten or more counts. This chain links TRBV6-5 with TRBJ1-6; D gene uncertain. CDR3 size: 13 residues. Germline V gene data show CDR1 as MNHEY and CDR2 as SVGAGI. Deletions cut 6 bases from V and 9 bases from J, with 12 bases between. The CDR3 DNA reads as TGTGCCAGCAGCGGAACAGTGAGTTCACCCCTCCACTTT. Residues: CASSGTVSSPLHF.

This clonotype has a handful of counts. The CDR3 is CARTGTDTEAFF. The DNA for the CDR3 is TGTGCCAGGACAGGGACTGACACTGAAGCTTTCTTT. This chain joins TRBV2 and TRBJ1-1; 7 bases map to TRBD1. Trimming at V came to 9 bases and at J to 3 bases, leaving 4 bases not matched to a gene. Germline V gene lookup returns CDR1 SNHLY and CDR2 FYNNEI. The CDR3 length is 12 residues.

This clonotype was recorded a few times. The V call is TRBV2, the J call TRBJ2-5, with 8 bases matching TRBD2. The CDR3 is 14 amino acids. Per germline, CDR1 SNHLY and CDR2 FYNNEI. The ends lost 5 bases at V and 3 bases at J; junction bases unmatched: 5. Here the CDR3 reads CASSRSGGEETQYF. DNA for the CDR3: TGTGCCAGCAGTCGTTCCGGGGGGGAAGAGACCCAGTACTTC.

This clonotype was observed many times. The V and J genes are TRBV19 and TRBJ1-1; TRBD1 is a possible D gene (5 bases). The CDR3 has 14 residues. Germline CDR1 LNHDA, CDR2 SQIVND (reference sequence). Trimming left V 3 bases short and J 10 bases short, with 18 bases between. CDR3 loop: CASSIRSAAGGAFF. Written as DNA, the CDR3 is TGTGCCAGTAGTATTAGGTCGGCGGCGGGGGGAGCTTTCTTT.

About this clonotype itself: A much larger clone lies one base from this, so it may be a read error. V is TRBV2 and J is TRBJ2-5; 10 positions agree with TRBD2. Germline loops: CDR1 SNHLY, CDR2 FYNNEI. This CDR3 region has 14 residues. Losses at the gene ends were 6 bases for V and 4 bases for J; bases not matched to a gene: 5. The DNA of the CDR3 is TGTGCCAGCAGCGTAGCGGGAGGAGTAGAGACCCAGTACTTC. It yields the protein CASSVAGGVETQYF.

The genes are TRBV7-8 and TRBJ2-7; TRBD1 matches 7 bases. J lost 0 bases, V lost 11 bases, and 10 bases had no gene match. The CDR3 totals 14 residues. Germline loops: CDR1 SGHVS, CDR2 FQNEAQ. The CDR3 DNA reads as TGTGCCGTCGGACAGGCCGGGTCCTCCTACGAGCAGTACTTC. It yields the protein CAVGQAGSSYEQYF.

This clonotype was seen a few times. This chain connects TRBV7-9 to TRBJ1-4; 7 bases line up with TRBD1. Germline values: CDR1 SEHNR, CDR2 FQNEAQ (reference sequence). This CDR3 spans 15 amino acids. After removal of 5 bases from V and 3 bases from J, the junction contained 6 bases not matched to a gene. The CDR3 DNA reads as TGTGCCAGCAGCAGACACCAGGGGGCTAATGAAAAACTGTTTTTT. Its protein is CASSRHQGANEKLFF.

The table lists this clonotype with a few counts. The chain couples TRBV12-3 or TRBV12-4 to TRBJ1-3; 7 bases map to TRBD1. J lost 4 bases, V lost 4 bases, and 7 bases had no gene match. The CDR3 extends over 15 amino acids. The CDR3 sequence: CASSYPTGPGNTIYF. DNA for the CDR3: TGTGCCAGCAGTTACCCGACAGGGCCAGGAAACACCATATATTTT.

This clonotype was picked up many times. The chain links TRBV20-1 to TRBJ1-1; D call uncertain. This CDR3 is built from 10 residues. Germline CDR1 DFQATT, CDR2 SNEGSKA (reference sequence). With 1 base removed from V and 7 bases from J, the gap between germline ends came to 4 bases. CDR3 sequence reads: CSARGYEAFF. The CDR3 nucleotides read TGCAGTGCTAGAGGTTATGAAGCTTTCTTT.

This clonotype was found many times. The CDR3 DNA sequence: TGTGCCAGCAGCTTGGACAGGGGCAATCAGCCCCAGCATTTT. Protein sequence: CASSLDRGNQPQHF. The rearrangement links TRBV7-2 to TRBJ1-5, with TRBD1 matching over 8 bases. Germline-derived CDR1 and CDR2 are SGHTA and FQGNSA. V trimming: 3 bases; J trimming: 2 bases; junction bases outside the gene matches: 0. This CDR3 has 14 amino acids.

In its sample, this clonotype was seen a few times. The chain carries TRBV7-9 and TRBJ2-7; D is ambiguous. This CDR3 is built from 13 residues. Germline CDR1 reads SEHNR; CDR2 reads FQNEAQ (reference sequence). V shed 4 bases and J shed 1 base, with 8 bases lying between them. Written as DNA, the CDR3 is TGTGCCAGCAGCTCCACGGCGTCCTACGAGCAGTACTTC. Amino acids: CASSSTASYEQYF.